This passage covers 31 T cell receptor beta chains from one sample sequenced in a study of molecular identifiers for immune sequencing clone quantification. TCRdb called the PCR reads again in MiXCR, with one record for every CDR3 protein. The repertoire holds around 320,000 distinct CDR3 sequences, roughly 24% seen once, with 0.7% to 0.95% in the top ten. Sequenced sample: naive CD8+ T cells from blood, with Jurkat cell RNA spiked in. Subset noted: FACS-sorted CD8+CD4-CCR7+CD45RA+ naive T cells. These receptors all come from a human donor in good health. Some libraries in this study had Jurkat cell RNA spiked in.

This clonotype was counted a few times. The V call is TRBV6-1, the J call TRBJ2-7; TRBD1 or TRBD2 may be the D gene (5 bases each). This CDR3 spans 14 amino acids. In germline, CDR1 is MNHNS, CDR2 SASEGT. V was cut by 2 bases and J by 1 base, with 9 bases left in between. The CDR3 bases are TGTGCCAGCAGTGAATGGGGGTCATCCTACGAGCAGTACTTC. This codes for CASSEWGSSYEQYF.

CDR3 nucleotides: TGTGCCAGTAGTATACAGGGGGCTCGCAATCAGCCCCAGCATTTT. Protein product: CASSIQGARNQPQHF. This chain joins TRBV19 and TRBJ1-5; 8 nucleotides align to TRBD1. Per germline, CDR1 LNHDA and CDR2 SQIVND (reference sequence). J gave up 2 bases and V 2 bases, and 2 bases lay outside the gene matches. The CDR3 spans 15 residues.

This clonotype was seen more than once but under ten times. The chain combines TRBV27 with TRBJ1-2; 9 nucleotides match TRBD1. Germline V gene sequence: CDR1 MNHEY, CDR2 SMNVEV (reference sequence). This CDR3 region has 15 residues. V was pared by 1 base and J by 2 bases, with 2 bases of the junction left unmatched. The CDR3 DNA sequence: TGTGCCAGCAGTTTATTAGGGACAGGGAACTATGGCTACACCTTC. Protein sequence: CASSLLGTGNYGYTF.

This clonotype was observed many times. This chain uses TRBV29-1 with TRBJ2-1; D is undetermined. CDR3 length: 13 amino acids. V lost 6 bases and J lost 6, with 15 bases in between. The germline gives CDR1 SQVTM, CDR2 ANQGSEA. The CDR3 DNA is TGCAGCGTCGAACCTCGACTTCTCAATGAGCAGTTCTTC. Translation: CSVEPRLLNEQFF.

V and J are TRBV19 and TRBJ2-3; D is ambiguous. Looked up from germline, CDR1 is LNHDA and CDR2 is SQIVND (reference sequence). The CDR3 runs to 15 residues. Trimming left V 3 bases short and J 1 base short, with 11 bases between. For the CDR3, the DNA is TGTGCCAGTAGTATGGGCTCACTTGGCACAGATACGCAGTATTTT. As protein: CASSMGSLGTDTQYF.

There are many counts of this clonotype. The rearrangement links TRBV5-1 to TRBJ1-2; D possibly corresponds to TRBD1 (6 bases). CDR1 and CDR2 from the germline V gene are SGHRS and YFSETQ. The CDR3 has 16 amino acids. V was pared by 4 bases and J by 3 bases, with 19 bases between. The CDR3 region is CASSAPVDSSDYGYTF. CDR3 DNA: TGCGCCAGCAGCGCGCCTGTGGACAGTTCAGACTATGGCTACACCTTC.

In this sample, this clonotype turned up a few times. This chain joins TRBV27 and TRBJ1-6, with 7 bases aligning to TRBD1. Per germline, CDR1 MNHEY and CDR2 SMNVEV (reference sequence). V trimming: 4 bases; J trimming: 0 bases; junction bases outside the gene matches: 6. The CDR3 has 17 residues. The CDR3 region has the DNA TGTGCCAGCAGTTCTGGGACAGTGAGCTCCTATAATTCACCCCTCCACTTT. Translated: CASSSGTVSSYNSPLHF.

There are many counts of this clonotype. The chain couples TRBV12-3 or TRBV12-4 to TRBJ1-1; 12 bases are a match to TRBD1. V lost 4 bases, J lost 4 bases, and 10 bases stayed unmatched. There are 17 residues in the CDR3. CDR3 sequence (DNA): TGTGCCAGCAGTTGGATCCGGGACAGGGGGCGTGCCACTGAAGCTTTCTTT. The encoded protein is CASSWIRDRGRATEAFF.

This clonotype has a handful of counts. The chain is built from TRBV6-2 or TRBV6-3 and TRBJ2-3; D gene ambiguous. The CDR3 runs 13 residues. CDR1 is MNHEY, CDR2 SVGEGT, per germline. V was pared by 4 bases and J by 2 bases, with 7 bases between. CDR3 nucleotides: TGTGCCAGCAGTTCCTGGGACACAGATACGCAGTATTTT. Residues: CASSSWDTDTQYF.

This clonotype was counted only a few times. V and J are TRBV5-1 and TRBJ2-1; 12 bases fit TRBD2. The germline V gene encodes CDR1 SGHRS and CDR2 YFSETQ. The CDR3 loop spans 16 amino acids. Losses at the gene ends were 5 bases for V and 0 bases for J; bases not matched to a gene: 3. This CDR3 reads CASSWTSGDSYNEQFF. Written as DNA, the CDR3 is TGCGCCAGCAGTTGGACTAGCGGGGACTCCTACAATGAGCAGTTCTTC.

This clonotype has a handful of counts. The chain employs TRBV6-2 or TRBV6-3 and TRBJ2-1; TRBD2 matches at 9 bases. The junction had 10 bases not matched to a gene; V was cut back by 0 bases and J by 10 bases. The CDR3 is 16 amino acids. Germline-derived CDR1 and CDR2 are MNHEY and SVGEGT. The CDR3 bases are TGTGCCAGCAGTTACTCCCGCGCGGGGGGGAGCTGGGAGCAGTTCTTC. This codes for CASSYSRAGGSWEQFF.

Concerning this clonotype: Given a much more abundant clone one base away, this may be a read error. This chain links TRBV28 with TRBJ2-5; 13 nucleotides agree with TRBD2. This CDR3 is 17 amino acids long. Germline-derived CDR1 and CDR2 are MDHEN and SYDVKM. The CDR3 nucleotides read TGTGCCAGCGGTTTACAAACTAGCGGGAGGGCCCAAGAGACCCAGTACTTC. As protein: CASGLQTSGRAQETQYF.

To note about this clonotype: The CDR3 end shows no conserved phenylalanine or tryptophan, and so a read error is likely. The V call is TRBV6-2 or TRBV6-3, the J call TRBJ2-3; 7 bases are shared with TRBD2. The CDR3 totals 16 residues. Per the germline V gene, CDR1 is MNHEY and CDR2 is SVGEGT. V gave up 6 bases and J gave up 2 bases; unmatched junction bases: 11. CDR3 nucleotides: TGTGCCAGCAGACTACCTAGCGGAGACTTCACAGATACGCAGTATCTT. Its translation is CASRLPSGDFTDTQYL.

The chain joins TRBV7-9 to TRBJ1-1; a possible D gene is TRBD1 (6 bases). The CDR3 runs to 18 residues. Between the trimmed V and J ends, which lost 5 bases and 10 bases, there was a span of 32 bases. Germline V CDR1 and CDR2: SEHNR, FQNEAQ (reference sequence). CDR3 DNA: TGTGCCAGCAGCCTTCTAGACCGCGGGGCCAGGGGTGGCCCTGCAGCTTTCTTT. Its translation is CASSLLDRGARGGPAAFF.

This clonotype was detected only once. Given a much more abundant clone one base away, this may be a read error. The chain couples TRBV12-3 or TRBV12-4 to TRBJ1-4, with D unresolved. This CDR3 is built from 14 residues. The CDR3 DNA reads as TGTACCAGCAGCCCTGCGGCTCGGAATGAAAAACTGTTTTTT. Its translation is CTSSPAARNEKLFF.

Details on this clonotype: A single base separates this from a much larger clone, so it may be a read error. This sequence joins TRBV5-1 and TRBJ1-1; D gene ambiguous. The CDR3 is 14 residues long. CDR1 and CDR2 from the germline V gene are SGHRS and YFSETQ. The germline V and J ends were trimmed by 1 base and 4 bases, with 11 bases remaining between them. CDR3 coding DNA: TGCGCCAGCAGCTTGACGGTTACGAGCACTGAAGCTTTCTTT. Residues: CASSLTVTSTEAFF.

There are many counts of this clonotype. The J gene is TRBJ2-5, the V gene TRBV12-3 or TRBV12-4; weak D call: TRBD2 (5 bases). With 7 bases removed from V and 3 bases from J, the gap between germline ends came to 12 bases. CDR3 size: 13 residues. Written as DNA, the CDR3 is TGTGCCAGCACCCGGGGTAGCGAAGAGACCCAGTACTTC. Its protein product is CASTRGSEETQYF.

About this clonotype itself: A much larger clone differs from this one at a single base, so this may be a read error. The genes are TRBV28 and TRBJ2-6, with 8 bases fitting TRBD1. The germline V gene encodes CDR1 MDHEN and CDR2 SYDVKM. CDR3 size: 15 residues. The V gene end was trimmed by 5 bases and the J gene end by 6 bases; junction bases not matched to a gene: 6. The DNA for the CDR3 is TGTGCCAGCAGTCTGACAGGGGCTGAGGCCAACGTCCTGACTTTC. This gives the protein CASSLTGAEANVLTF.

This rearrangement joins TRBV4-3 to TRBJ2-7; D is unresolved. Trimming pared 0 bases from V and 0 bases from J, leaving 9 bases between. The CDR3 is 15 amino acids. In germline, CDR1 is LGHNA, CDR2 YSLEER. The CDR3 region has the DNA TGCGCCAGCAGCCAAGATTTCACCAGCTCCTACGAGCAGTACTTC. Protein sequence: CASSQDFTSSYEQYF.

This clonotype showed up many times. The chain employs TRBV24-1 and TRBJ2-2; 12 bases fit TRBD2. This CDR3 has 16 residues. After removal of 3 bases from V and 5 bases from J, the junction contained 3 bases not matched to a gene. In germline, CDR1 is KGHDR, CDR2 SFDVKD. The CDR3 protein is CATSDPTSGGTGELFF. The CDR3 bases are TGTGCCACCAGTGATCCAACTAGCGGGGGGACCGGGGAGCTGTTTTTT.

Worth noting for this clonotype: A much larger clone lies one base from this, so it may be a read error. V gene TRBV27 combines with J gene TRBJ1-5; D is ambiguous. This CDR3 is built from 13 residues. Looked up from germline, CDR1 is MNHEY and CDR2 is SMNVEV (reference sequence). The CDR3, as DNA: TGTGCCAGCAGTTTATCAGTTAATCAGCCCCAGCGTTTT. Its translation: CASSLSVNQPQRF.

CDR3 sequence: CAISDYDRALSYEQYF. CDR3 sequence (DNA): TGTGCCATCAGTGATTACGACAGGGCACTCTCCTACGAGCAGTACTTC. This rearrangement joins TRBV10-3 to TRBJ2-7; 7 bases map to TRBD1. CDR1 is ENHRY and CDR2 is SYGVKD in the germline V gene. V dropped 3 bases and J dropped 0; count of bases not matched to a gene: 8. The CDR3 totals 16 residues.

V and J are TRBV20-1 and TRBJ2-1; 10 bases line up with TRBD2. After removal of 6 bases from V and 1 base from J, the junction contained 6 bases not matched to a gene. CDR3 length equals 15 residues. The germline CDR1 and CDR2 sequences are DFQATT and SNEGSKA (reference sequence). The CDR3 DNA is TGCAGTGCCAACCAACTAGCGGGGTCCTACAATGAGCAGTTCTTC. Encoded protein: CSANQLAGSYNEQFF.

On this clonotype: This may be a read error, as it is one base from a much larger clone. The chain is built from TRBV27 and TRBJ2-5, with a weak D call TRBD1 (5 bases). This CDR3 has 15 amino acids. Deletions cut 6 bases from V and 0 bases from J, with 14 bases between. CDR1 MNHEY and CDR2 SMNVEV come from the germline V gene (reference sequence). The chain's CDR3 is CASSPWTPYQETQYF. As DNA, the CDR3 is TGTGCCAGCAGCCCGTGGACACCTTACCAAGAGACCCAGTACTTC.

To note about this clonotype: A junction boundary mismatches the germline segment, possibly from a read error. V and J are TRBV7-6 and TRBJ2-7; 8 nucleotides agree with TRBD1. Germline V CDR1 and CDR2: SGHVS, FNYEAQ. The CDR3 sequence is 15 residues long. The CDR3, as DNA: TGTGTCAGCAGCTTGGGACAGGCCCCAGCCTACGAGCAGTACTTC. It translates to CVSSLGQAPAYEQYF.

There are many counts of this clonotype. The CDR3 DNA follows: TGTGCCTGGGGAATTGGGGGGGGCACAGATACGCAGTATTTT. The encoded protein is CAWGIGGGTDTQYF. The V gene is TRBV30, the J gene TRBJ2-3, with TRBD2 matching 7 bases. The length of the CDR3 is 14 residues. Germline V gives CDR1 GTSNPN, CDR2 SVGIG (reference sequence). V shed 5 bases and J 1 base; nucleotides not matched to a gene: 6.

This clonotype was observed a few times. The chain couples TRBV7-9 to TRBJ2-1, with unresolved D. V lost 0 bases and J lost 10, with 7 bases in between. The CDR3 length is 12 residues. Germline V gene data show CDR1 as SEHNR and CDR2 as FQNEAQ (reference sequence). The CDR3 region is CASSLATLEQFF. The CDR3 nucleotides read TGTGCCAGCAGCTTAGCGACCCTAGAGCAGTTCTTC. The full variable domain, its missing parts supplied by reference TRBV7-9 and TRBJ2-1, is DTGVSQNPRHKITKRGQNVTFRCDPISEHNRLYWYRQTLGQGPEFLTYFQNEAQLEKSRLLSDRFSAERPKGSFSTLEIQRTEQGDSAMYLCASSLATLEQFFGPGTRLTVL.

Note on this clonotype: Since a much larger clone is just one base distant, this may be a read error. The gene calls are TRBV29-1 and TRBJ1-1; no clear D. The CDR3 has 12 residues. The germline V gene encodes CDR1 SQVTM and CDR2 ANQGSEA. The CDR3 loop is CSAEDAGTEASF. CDR3 DNA sequence: TGCAGCGCCGAAGATGCGGGAACTGAAGCTTCCTTT.

This clonotype was counted ten times or more. The chain links TRBV29-1 to TRBJ2-1, with D tentatively TRBD2 (5 bases). The V end was cut by 0 bases, the J end by 6 bases, with 24 bases between. The CDR3 is made up of 18 amino acids. Germline lookup yields CDR1 SQVTM and CDR2 ANQGSEA. For the CDR3, the DNA is TGCAGCGTTGAAGATCCATTAGCGTCACGGTGGGTCTCCAATGAGCAGTTCTTC. Residues: CSVEDPLASRWVSNEQFF.

This clonotype was counted many times. The V and J genes are TRBV9 and TRBJ1-2, with D possibly TRBD1 on 5 matching bases. CDR3 length equals 13 residues. Trimming stripped 2 bases from V and 1 base from J, with 6 bases between. Per germline, CDR1 SGDLS and CDR2 YYNGEE. The CDR3 spells CASSVGDNYGYTF. As DNA, the CDR3 is TGTGCCAGCAGCGTGGGGGATAACTATGGCTACACCTTC.

Concerning this clonotype: One end of the junction varies from germline; a read error may be responsible. The chain employs TRBV13 and TRBJ2-1; a possible D gene is TRBD1 (7 bases). Germline V gene lookup returns CDR1 PRHDT and CDR2 FYEKMQ (reference sequence). The CDR3 extends over 16 amino acids. This CDR3 is CASSQAGQSSYNAQFF. DNA for the CDR3: TGTGCCAGCAGCCAGGCGGGACAGAGCTCCTACAATGCGCAGTTCTTC.